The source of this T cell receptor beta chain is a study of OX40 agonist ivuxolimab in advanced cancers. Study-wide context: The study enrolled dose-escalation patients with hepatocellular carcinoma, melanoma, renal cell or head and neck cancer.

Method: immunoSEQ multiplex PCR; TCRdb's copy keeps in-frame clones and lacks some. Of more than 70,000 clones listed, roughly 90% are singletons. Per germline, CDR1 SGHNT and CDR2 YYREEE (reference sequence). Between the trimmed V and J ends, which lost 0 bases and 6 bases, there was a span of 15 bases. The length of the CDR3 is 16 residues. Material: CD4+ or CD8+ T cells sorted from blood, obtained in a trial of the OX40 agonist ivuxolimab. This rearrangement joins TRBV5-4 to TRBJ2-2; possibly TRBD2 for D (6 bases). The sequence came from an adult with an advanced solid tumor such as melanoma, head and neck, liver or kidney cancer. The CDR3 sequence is CASSLAGGVTAGELFF. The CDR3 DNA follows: TGTGCCAGCAGCTTGGCGGGCGGGGTTACGGCCGGGGAGCTGTTTTTT.